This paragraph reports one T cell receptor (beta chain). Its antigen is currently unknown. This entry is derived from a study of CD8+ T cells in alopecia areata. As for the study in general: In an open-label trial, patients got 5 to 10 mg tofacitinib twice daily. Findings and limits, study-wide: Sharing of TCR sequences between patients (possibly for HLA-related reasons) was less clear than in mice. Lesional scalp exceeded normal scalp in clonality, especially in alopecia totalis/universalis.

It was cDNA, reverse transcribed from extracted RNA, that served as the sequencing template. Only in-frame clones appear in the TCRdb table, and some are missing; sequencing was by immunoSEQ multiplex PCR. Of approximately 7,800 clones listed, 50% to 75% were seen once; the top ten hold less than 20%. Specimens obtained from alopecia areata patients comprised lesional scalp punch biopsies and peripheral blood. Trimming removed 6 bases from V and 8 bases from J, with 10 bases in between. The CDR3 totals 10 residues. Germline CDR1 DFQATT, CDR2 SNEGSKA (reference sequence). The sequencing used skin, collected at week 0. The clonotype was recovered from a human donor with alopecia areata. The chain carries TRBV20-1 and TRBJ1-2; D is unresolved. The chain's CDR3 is CSAGVGGYTF. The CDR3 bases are TGCAGTGCCGGGGTAGGAGGCTACACCTTC.